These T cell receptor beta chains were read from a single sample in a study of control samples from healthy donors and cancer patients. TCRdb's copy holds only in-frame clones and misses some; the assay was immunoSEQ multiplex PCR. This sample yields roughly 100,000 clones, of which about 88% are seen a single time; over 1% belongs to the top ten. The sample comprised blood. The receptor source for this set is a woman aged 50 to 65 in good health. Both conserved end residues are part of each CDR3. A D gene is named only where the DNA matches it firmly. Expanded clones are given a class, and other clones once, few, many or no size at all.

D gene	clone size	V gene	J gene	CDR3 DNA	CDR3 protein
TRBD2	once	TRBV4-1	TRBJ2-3	TGCGCCAGCAGCCAAGGGAAGCGGGGGGGGACCGATACGCAGTATTTT	CASSQGKRGGTDTQYF
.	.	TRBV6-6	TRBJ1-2	TGTGCCAGCAGTGCCTCGGGGAGGTCAGGAGGAGGCTACACCTTC	CASSASGRSGGGYTF
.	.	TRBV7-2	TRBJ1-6	TGTGCCAGCAGCTTAGCGGGCAGGGCTAATAATTCACCCCTCCACTTT	CASSLAGRANNSPLHF
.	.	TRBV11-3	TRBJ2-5	TGTGCCAGCAGCCCCCCCCGGACGGAGAAAGAGACCCAGTACTTC	CASSPPRTEKETQYF
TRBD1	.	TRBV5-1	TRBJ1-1	TGCGCCAGCAGCTTGGGGGACAGGGGGCAGAACACTGAAGCTTTCTTT	CASSLGDRGQNTEAFF
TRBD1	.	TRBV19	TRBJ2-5	TGTGCCAGTAGTCCGCGGACAGGCGGTCGAGGGGAGACCCAGTACTTC	CASSPRTGGRGETQYF
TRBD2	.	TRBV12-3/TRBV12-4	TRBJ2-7	TGTGCCAGCAGCCGAGGGACTAGCGGCGAGCAGTACTTC	CASSRGTSGEQYF
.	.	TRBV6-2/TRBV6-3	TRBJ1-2	TGTGCCAGCAGTTACTATCGGGGAGGCTACACCTTC	CASSYYRGGYTF
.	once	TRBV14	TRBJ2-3	TGTGCCAGCAGCCAAACAAACAGGCCCACAGATACGCAGTATTTT	CASSQTNRPTDTQYF
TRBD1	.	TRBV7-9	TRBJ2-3	TGTGCCAGCAGCTTAACAGGGACAGCAGATACGCAGTATTTT	CASSLTGTADTQYF
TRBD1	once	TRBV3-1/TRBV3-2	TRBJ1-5	TGTGCCAGCAGCCAAGATGGGACAGGGAGCCAGCCCCAGCATTTT	CASSQDGTGSQPQHF
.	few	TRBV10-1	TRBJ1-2	TGCGCCAGCCCTCACCTGGACCACCGGGGCTACACCTTC	CASPHLDHRGYTF
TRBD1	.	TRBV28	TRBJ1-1	TGTGCCAGCAGTCCTCAACGACAGGGTACTGAAGCTTTCTTT	CASSPQRQGTEAFF
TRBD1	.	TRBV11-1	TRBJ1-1	TGTGCCAGCAGCTTAGCGAGGTCGGCAGGACAGGGAAACACTGAAGCTTTCTTT	CASSLARSAGQGNTEAFF
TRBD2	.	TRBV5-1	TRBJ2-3	TGCGCCAGCACCGCGGGGACTAGCGGATACACAGATACGCAGTATTTT	CASTAGTSGYTDTQYF
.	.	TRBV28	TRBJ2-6	TGTGCCAGCAGTTCCTCGGGGACTGGGGCCAACGTCCTGACTTTC	CASSSSGTGANVLTF
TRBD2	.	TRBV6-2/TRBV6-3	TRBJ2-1	TGTGCCAGCAGTGCCCAACTAGCGGGAGCCTACAATGAGCAGTTCTTC	CASSAQLAGAYNEQFF
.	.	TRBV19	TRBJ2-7	TGTGCCAGTAGTATACTTAGCGGCTCGACCTACGAGCAGTACTTC	CASSILSGSTYEQYF
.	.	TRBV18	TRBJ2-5	TGTGCCAGCTCACCGCGACGGGACATCCAAGAGACCCAGTACTTC	CASSPRRDIQETQYF
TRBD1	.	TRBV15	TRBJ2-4	TGTGCCACCAGCAGGCGCCGCGGACAGGCAGACATTCAGTACTTC	CATSRRRGQADIQYF
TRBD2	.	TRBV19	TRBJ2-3	TGTGCCAGTAGTTTAGGACTAGTGATCCCAGATACGCAGTATTTT	CASSLGLVIPDTQYF
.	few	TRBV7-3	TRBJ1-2	TGTGCCAGCAGCTTAAACGCAGGGGCTAACTATGGCTACACCTTC	CASSLNAGANYGYTF
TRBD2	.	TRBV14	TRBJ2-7	TGTGCCAGCAGCCATCGCGGCGGGGGTGCCGAGCAGTACTTC	CASSHRGGGAEQYF
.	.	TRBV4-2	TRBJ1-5	TGTGCCAGCAGCCAAAAAACAGGAAATCAGCCCCAGCATTTT	CASSQKTGNQPQHF
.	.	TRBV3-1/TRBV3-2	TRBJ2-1	TGTGCCAGCAGCTCCCCCGCGGGGGCATTCTACAATGAGCAGTTCTTC	CASSSPAGAFYNEQFF
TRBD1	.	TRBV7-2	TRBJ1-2	TGTGCCAGCAGCTTAGGGGGACAGAACTATGGCTACACCTTC	CASSLGGQNYGYTF
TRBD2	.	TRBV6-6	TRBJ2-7	TGTGCCAGCAGTTACTCGAGCGGGGGGTACGAGCAGTACTTC	CASSYSSGGYEQYF
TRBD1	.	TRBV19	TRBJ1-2	TGTGCCAGTAGTGCACGGGACAGCAGGACCCTAGGCGAAGGCTACACCTTC	CASSARDSRTLGEGYTF
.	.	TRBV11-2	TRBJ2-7	TGTGCCAGCAGCTTAACCGAGCAGTACTTC	CASSLTEQYF
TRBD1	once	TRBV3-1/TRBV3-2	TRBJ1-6	TGTGCCAGCAGCCAAGTACGGACAGGGGATTCACCCCTCCACTTT	CASSQVRTGDSPLHF